Listed here is a single TCR beta chain. Its cognate antigen is unknown. Random hexamers were used to reverse transcribe the RNA input (roughly 0.5 to 1 ug). Across 54 Vbeta and 13 Jbeta, immunoSEQ multiplex PCR amplified TCR beta CDR3. TCRdb processed the immunoSEQ multiplex PCR reads anew with MiXCR; each CDR3 protein has one entry. The table records roughly 200,000 distinct CDR3 sequences, around 94% of them present only once. The data originate from a study of CD8 T cells in Susac syndrome. Whole-study findings and limits: The study recognized that the number of individuals in its TCR sequencing and HLA analysis was relatively small.

J lost 4 bases, V lost 6 bases, and 14 bases had no gene match. The V gene's germline CDR1 is DFQATT and CDR2 SNEGSKA (reference sequence). The CDR3 has 16 residues. V gene TRBV20-1 combines with J gene TRBJ1-5, with 8 bases lining up with TRBD1. Sequencing was carried out using CD4+ T cells from PBMCs. The sequence was obtained from a human donor with Susac syndrome. DNA of the CDR3: TGCAGTGCGAAGACTAACAGGGGGGACCTAAATCAGCCCCAGCATTTT. Translation: CSAKTNRGDLNQPQHF.